This T cell receptor beta chain was found in a study of T cell clonality in common variable immunodeficiency. Germline CDR1 is MNHNS and CDR2 is SASEGT. The CDR3 is 13 residues long. Study-wide findings and caveats: Fewer deletions and N-nucleotide insertions were reportedly seen in common variable immunodeficiency TCR beta sequences.

As regards this clone: Its specificity is unknown. The read ends 3 residues shy of where the CDR3 ends; the end is completed using the germline J gene.

Profiled with immunoSEQ multiplex PCR; TCRdb holds only in-frame clones, not every one. The profile covers about 12,000 clones, none occurring a single time. The genes are TRBV6-1 and TRBJ1-2; D unresolved. This sequence originates from a human donor with common variable immunodeficiency. Sequencing used peripheral blood mononuclear cells. This chain's CDR3 is CASSEARRNDYTF. Partial CDR3 DNA: TGTGCCAGCAGTGAAGCGCGTCGCAACGAT.